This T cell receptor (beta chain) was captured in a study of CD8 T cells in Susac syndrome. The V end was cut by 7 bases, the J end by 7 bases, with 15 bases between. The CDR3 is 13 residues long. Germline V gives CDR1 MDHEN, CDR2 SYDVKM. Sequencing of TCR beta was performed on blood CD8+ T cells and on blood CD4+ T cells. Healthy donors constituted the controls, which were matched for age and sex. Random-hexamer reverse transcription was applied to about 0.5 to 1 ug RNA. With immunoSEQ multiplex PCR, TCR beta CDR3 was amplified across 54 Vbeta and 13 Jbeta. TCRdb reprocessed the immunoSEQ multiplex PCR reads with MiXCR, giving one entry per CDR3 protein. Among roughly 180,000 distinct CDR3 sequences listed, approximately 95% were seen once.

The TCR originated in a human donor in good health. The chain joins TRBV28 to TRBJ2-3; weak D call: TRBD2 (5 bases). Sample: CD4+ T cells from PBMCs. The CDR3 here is CASNEGVSNTQYF. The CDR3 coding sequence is TGTGCCAGCAATGAGGGAGTGTCGAATACGCAGTATTTT. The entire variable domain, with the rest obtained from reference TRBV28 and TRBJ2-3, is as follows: DVKVTQSSRYLVKRTGEKVFLECVQDMDHENMFWYRQDPGLGLRLIYFSYDVKMKEKGDIPEGYSVSREKKERFSLILESASTNQTSMYLCASNEGVSNTQYFGPGTRLTVL.